These 10 T cell receptor beta chains came from one sample sequenced in a study of blood T cell repertoires in COVID-19. Sequenced by immunoSEQ multiplex PCR; TCRdb stores in-frame clones only, minus some. The repertoire has roughly 170,000 clones, about 83% of them found once; the top ten carry 7.5% to 9.5%. Material for sequencing was peripheral blood. The source of these receptors is a man aged 40-49 years who had recovered from COVID-19.

This chain connects TRBV20-1 to TRBJ2-3; D is undetermined. Trimming stripped 3 bases from V and 1 base from J, with 8 bases between. This CDR3 is built from 13 residues. The germline V gene has CDR1 DFQATT and CDR2 SNEGSKA (reference sequence). The CDR3 reads CSASPSGTDTQYF. CDR3 sequence (DNA): TGCAGTGCTAGTCCCAGCGGCACAGATACGCAGTATTTT.

The gene calls are TRBV28 and TRBJ2-3, with 9 bases fitting TRBD1. The CDR3 contains 13 residues. The germline CDR1 and CDR2 sequences are MDHEN and SYDVKM. V lost 8 bases and J lost 8; bases outside the gene matches: 8. The CDR3 spells CASLDRGLGTQYF. In DNA, the CDR3 is TGTGCCAGCCTGGACAGGGGTTTAGGTACGCAGTATTTT.

Only one count was recorded for this clone. The chain employs TRBV24-1 and TRBJ2-7; TRBD2 matches at 12 bases. Germline V lookup: CDR1 KGHDR, CDR2 SFDVKD. The V gene end was trimmed by 0 bases and the J gene end by 0 bases; junction bases not matched to a gene: 14. CDR3 length: 21 amino acids. The CDR3 DNA reads as TGTGCCACCAGTGATTTGGGACTAGCGGGGCCGAATAACTTAAACTCCTACGAGCAGTACTTC. Amino acid sequence: CATSDLGLAGPNNLNSYEQYF.

The chain carries TRBV19 and TRBJ2-2, with D maybe TRBD2 (5 bases). Per the germline V gene, CDR1 is LNHDA and CDR2 is SQIVND (reference sequence). V was trimmed by 8 bases and J by 7 bases, leaving 14 bases between them. There are 13 residues in the CDR3. Written as DNA, the CDR3 is TGTGCCAGTCGAACTAGAGGTGGCGGGGAGCTGTTTTTT. Its protein product is CASRTRGGGELFF.

This chain links TRBV7-9 with TRBJ2-1, with TRBD1 as a possible D gene (6 bases). There are 12 residues in the CDR3. V was shortened by 5 bases and J by 8 bases, with 10 bases between the two germline ends. Germline CDR1 SEHNR, CDR2 FQNEAQ (reference sequence). The CDR3 reads CASSNGGDEQFF. CDR3 DNA sequence: TGTGCCAGCAGCAATGGGGGCGATGAGCAGTTCTTC.

This clone was picked up a small number of times. The genes are TRBV11-3 and TRBJ2-7, with 9 bases identical to TRBD1. In germline, CDR1 is SGHNT, CDR2 YENEEA. V dropped 5 bases and J dropped 12; count of bases not matched to a gene: 17. CDR3 length: 15 amino acids. The CDR3 spells CASSPTSDRGHPGYF. DNA for the CDR3: TGTGCCAGCAGCCCCACTTCGGACAGGGGCCACCCTGGGTACTTC.

The chain has TRBV28 and TRBJ2-7; 8 bases fit TRBD2. The CDR3 has 13 residues. The germline gives CDR1 MDHEN, CDR2 SYDVKM. J gave up 6 bases and V 4 bases, and 5 bases lay outside the gene matches. The DNA of the CDR3 is TGTGCCAGCAGTTCGGGAGGGGAAGGCGAGCAGTACTTC. It yields the protein CASSSGGEGEQYF.

The gene calls are TRBV11-2 and TRBJ2-1; TRBD2 matches at 8 bases. The V gene's germline CDR1 is SGHAT and CDR2 FQNNGV. V was pared by 6 bases and J by 7 bases, with 11 bases of the junction left unmatched. The CDR3 loop spans 15 amino acids. The CDR3 loop reads CASRHSGTGGNEQFF. The CDR3 bases are TGTGCCAGCAGGCATAGCGGGACGGGTGGAAATGAGCAGTTCTTC.

The chain employs TRBV3-1 (or the pseudogene TRBV3-2) and TRBJ1-1; D remains unclear. The ends were cut back, 1 base at V and 4 bases at J, with 10 bases in the middle. The CDR3 extends over 14 amino acids. Per the germline V gene, CDR1 is LGHDT and CDR2 is YNNKEL (reference sequence). The CDR3 reads CASSQAQDGTEAFF. The CDR3 nucleotides read TGTGCCAGCAGCCAAGCCCAGGATGGCACTGAAGCTTTCTTT.

The chain combines TRBV3-1 (or the pseudogene TRBV3-2) with TRBJ2-1; no reliable D call. The CDR3 is 12 amino acids. Germline lookup yields CDR1 LGHDT and CDR2 YNNKEL (reference sequence). Trimming took 3 bases from V and 5 from J, leaving 5 bases between them. The CDR3: CASSQTDNEQFF. For the CDR3, the DNA is TGTGCCAGCAGCCAGACTGACAATGAGCAGTTCTTC.